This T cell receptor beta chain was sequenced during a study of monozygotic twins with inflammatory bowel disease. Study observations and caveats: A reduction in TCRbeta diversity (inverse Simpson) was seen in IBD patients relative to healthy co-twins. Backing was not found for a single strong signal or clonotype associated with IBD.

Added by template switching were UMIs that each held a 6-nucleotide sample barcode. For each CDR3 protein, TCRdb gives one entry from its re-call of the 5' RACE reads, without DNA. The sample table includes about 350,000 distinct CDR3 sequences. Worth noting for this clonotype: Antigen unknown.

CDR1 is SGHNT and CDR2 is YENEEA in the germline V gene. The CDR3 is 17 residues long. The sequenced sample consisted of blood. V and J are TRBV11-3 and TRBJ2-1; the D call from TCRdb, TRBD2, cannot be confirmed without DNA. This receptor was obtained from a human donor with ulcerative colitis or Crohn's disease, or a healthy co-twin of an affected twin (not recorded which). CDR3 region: CASSSRTSGRFYNEQFF.